These 22 T cell receptor beta chains were all obtained from the same sample, sequenced in a study of identical twins. MiXCR, run by TCRdb on the 5' RACE reads, gives a single entry per CDR3 protein. The table has some 600,000 distinct CDR3 sequences, roughly 6.6% seen once. These same data were also listed under a study on yellow fever vaccine responses in identical twins.

Sequencing was performed on PBMCs. The receptors here all came from a woman under 30 in good health.

This clonotype has at least ten counts. The CDR3 reads CASSQEAGRYNSPLHF. Written as DNA, the CDR3 is TGCGCCAGCAGCCAAGAAGCAGGGCGCTATAATTCACCCCTCCACTTT. V and J are TRBV4-1 and TRBJ1-6, with D possibly matching TRBD1 (5 bases). From germline, CDR1 is MGHRA and CDR2 YSYEKL. CDR3 size: 16 residues. V was trimmed by 0 bases and J by 3 bases, leaving 9 bases between them.

This clonotype turned up a few times. The chain employs TRBV5-1 and TRBJ2-5, with D possibly called TRBD1 or TRBD2 (5 bases each). Germline V gene sequence: CDR1 SGHRS, CDR2 YFSETQ. The CDR3 consists of 11 residues. Trimming cost V 6 bases and J 3 bases, with 6 bases left between them. CDR3 coding DNA: TGCGCCAGCATGGGGGAAGAGACCCAGTACTTC. It specifies CASMGEETQYF.

This clonotype was seen a handful of times. Because the CDR3's place on the DNA is in doubt, the DNA is left out and the CDR3 is given as listed by TCRdb. This chain links TRBV9 with TRBJ1-1; the D segment call TRBD1 is taken from the table without a DNA check. The CDR3 length equals 13 residues, ends included. The V gene's germline CDR1 is SGDLS and CDR2 YYNGEE. The CDR3 sequence is CASSVGGGTQTFF.

This clonotype appeared many times. The chain employs TRBV7-9 and TRBJ2-1; D is ambiguous. This CDR3 is 12 amino acids long. Trimming left V 3 bases short and J 8 bases short, with 8 bases between. The germline V gene encodes CDR1 SEHNR and CDR2 FQNEAQ (reference sequence). CDR3 residues: CASSFRVYEQFF. CDR3 DNA: TGTGCCAGCAGCTTTAGGGTTTATGAGCAGTTCTTC.

V gene TRBV5-3 combines with J gene TRBJ2-3; unclear D gene. TRBV5-3 counts as an open reading frame of uncertain function. The CDR3 runs to 14 residues. Between the trimmed V and J ends, which lost 8 bases and 1 base, there was a span of 14 bases. CDR3 sequence (DNA): TGTGCCAGTGAGGTCGCCCGGGGCACAGATACGCAGTATTTT. Amino acids: CASEVARGTDTQYF.

This clonotype was seen more than once but under ten times. The V gene is TRBV7-2, the J gene TRBJ1-2; D uncertain. The germline CDR1 and CDR2 sequences are SGHTA and FQGNSA. CDR3 length: 15 amino acids. V gave up 5 bases and J gave up 3 bases, with 16 bases separating them. The CDR3 spells CASSPASAPHYGYTF. CDR3 nucleotide sequence: TGTGCCAGCAGCCCCGCCTCAGCTCCGCACTATGGCTACACCTTC. The full variable domain, its missing parts supplied by reference TRBV7-2 and TRBJ1-2, is GAGVSQSPSNKVTEKGKDVELRCDPISGHTALYWYRQSLGQGLEFLIYFQGNSAPDKSGLPSDRFSAERTGGSVSTLTIQRTQQEDSAVYLCASSPASAPHYGYTFGSGTRLTVV.

There are many counts of this clonotype. The V and J genes are TRBV7-9 and TRBJ1-2, with D maybe TRBD1 (6 bases). Germline CDR1 and CDR2: SEHNR and FQNEAQ (reference sequence). The CDR3 length is 16 residues. The V end lost 9 bases, the J end lost 0 bases, and 20 bases lay between the germline ends. In DNA, the CDR3 is TGTGCCAGTAGCATCGGACAGCCCTTAGCTAACTATGGCTACACCTTC. Encoded protein: CASSIGQPLANYGYTF.

The sample holds a few counts of this clonotype. V usage is TRBV10-3 and J usage is TRBJ2-2, with D tentatively TRBD1 (5 bases). In germline, CDR1 is ENHRY, CDR2 SYGVKD. Trimming took 0 bases from V and 7 from J, leaving 15 bases between them. The length of the CDR3 is 16 residues. The CDR3 protein is CAISESGRPPGGELFF. The CDR3 bases are TGTGCCATCAGTGAGTCGGGGCGGCCCCCGGGCGGGGAGCTGTTTTTT.

The chain joins TRBV12-3 or TRBV12-4 to TRBJ2-5; TRBD2 agrees at 10 bases. The CDR3 spans 18 residues. Trimming took 5 bases from V and 6 from J; bases not matched to a gene: 18. The CDR3 reads CASSPSGSGRLGGKTQYF. The CDR3 nucleotides are TGTGCCAGCAGTCCCTCGGGTAGCGGGAGGTTAGGGGGAAAGACCCAGTACTTC.

This chain links TRBV28 with TRBJ1-1; D remains ambiguous. CDR3 length equals 14 residues. The V end was cut by 2 bases, the J end by 1 base, with 8 bases between. The germline V gene encodes CDR1 MDHEN and CDR2 SYDVKM. CDR3 bases: TGTGCCAGCAGTTTACCCCAAGCGAACACTGAAGCTTTCTTT. Its translation is CASSLPQANTEAFF.

This clonotype was seen a handful of times. The rearrangement links TRBV5-1 to TRBJ1-1; a weak D match, TRBD1 (5 bases). The CDR3 runs 15 residues. Germline CDR1 reads SGHRS; CDR2 reads YFSETQ. Trimming shortened V by 7 bases and J by 3 bases, and 19 bases separated the two germline ends. The CDR3 bases are TGCGCCAGCGGCCTCGGGGGGGTCAGGGACACTGAAGCTTTCTTT. Amino acids: CASGLGGVRDTEAFF. The variable domain in full, completed from reference TRBV5-1 and TRBJ1-1, reads KAGVTQTPRYLIKTRGQQVTLSCSPISGHRSVSWYQQTPGQGLQFLFEYFSETQRNKGNFPGRFSGRQFSNSRSEMNVSTLELGDSALYLCASGLGGVRDTEAFFGQGTRLTVV.

This clonotype was detected only a few times. The genes are TRBV4-1 and TRBJ2-1, with D possibly matching TRBD1 (6 bases). Trimming removed 0 bases from V and 3 bases from J, with 15 bases in between. In germline, CDR1 is MGHRA, CDR2 YSYEKL. This CDR3 comprises 17 residues. The CDR3 loop reads CASSQDRGTFNYNEQFF. DNA for the CDR3: TGCGCCAGCAGCCAAGATAGGGGGACATTTAACTACAATGAGCAGTTCTTC.

This clonotype was seen only a few times. The genes are TRBV20-1 and TRBJ1-2; maybe TRBD1 (6 bases). The CDR3 runs 14 residues. Between the trimmed V and J ends, which lost 6 bases and 4 bases, there was a span of 18 bases. The V gene's germline CDR1 is DFQATT and CDR2 SNEGSKA (reference sequence). For the CDR3, the DNA is TGCAGTGCCGTCCCATCGGGGGGCCTCTATGGCTACACCTTC. This gives the protein CSAVPSGGLYGYTF.

The chain links TRBV29-1 to TRBJ2-3; 10 bases match TRBD2. The germline gives CDR1 SQVTM, CDR2 ANQGSEA. The CDR3 covers 14 residues. V was clipped by 5 bases and J by 3 bases; unmatched bases: 5. The CDR3 nucleotides read TGCAGCGTTCCAAGCGGGAGGGGGACAGATACGCAGTATTTT. This codes for CSVPSGRGTDTQYF.

A few counts support this clonotype. This chain uses TRBV12-3 or TRBV12-4 with TRBJ2-2; a possible D gene is TRBD2 (5 bases). The V gene lost 5 bases and the J gene lost 1 base, with 23 bases spanning the gap. The CDR3 covers 19 residues. For the CDR3, the DNA is TGTGCCAGCAGTCTTGGTCCGGCCCCCTGGGAGAAGAACACCGGGGAGCTGTTTTTT. Translated: CASSLGPAPWEKNTGELFF.

This clonotype showed up just a few times. This rearrangement joins TRBV2 to TRBJ2-5; a possible D gene is TRBD1 (5 bases). The CDR3 runs 15 residues. Germline V gene lookup returns CDR1 SNHLY and CDR2 FYNNEI. V lost 4 bases and J 0 bases, leaving 12 bases between the germline ends. CDR3: CASSVAQAYQETQYF. CDR3 nucleotide sequence: TGTGCCAGCAGTGTAGCACAGGCATACCAAGAGACCCAGTACTTC. Looking up the rest from reference TRBV2 and TRBJ2-5 gives the full variable domain: EPEVTQTPSHQVTQMGQEVILRCVPISNHLYFYWYRQILGQKVEFLVSFYNNEISEKSEIFDDQFSVERPDGSNFTLKIRSTKLEDSAMYFCASSVAQAYQETQYFGPGTRLLVL.

This clonotype was counted many times. This sequence joins TRBV7-9 and TRBJ2-1, with D possibly matching TRBD1 (5 bases). There are 11 residues in the CDR3. Per germline, CDR1 SEHNR and CDR2 FQNEAQ (reference sequence). Trimming pared 3 bases from V and 9 bases from J, leaving 6 bases between. In nucleotides, the CDR3 is TGTGCCAGCAGCTTGACAGCTGAGCAGTTCTTC. It encodes CASSLTAEQFF.

The J gene is TRBJ2-7, the V gene TRBV12-3 or TRBV12-4; possible D gene TRBD2, 5 bases. The CDR3 has 14 residues. V lost 3 bases and J 2 bases, leaving 11 bases between the germline ends. CDR3 nucleotide sequence: TGTGCCAGCAGTTTTTCCGCTAGCACCTACGAGCAGTACTTC. It codes for CASSFSASTYEQYF.

This chain joins TRBV6-1 and TRBJ2-7; maybe TRBD2 (6 bases). V dropped 6 bases and J dropped 3 bases, with 18 bases sitting between them. The germline V gene has CDR1 MNHNS and CDR2 SASEGT. The length of the CDR3 is 15 residues. CDR3 sequence (DNA): TGTGCCAGCAGCCCCGGGACTTCCGATATCTACGAGCAGTACTTC. As protein: CASSPGTSDIYEQYF.

The rearrangement joins TRBV5-1 to TRBJ2-2; D call uncertain. This CDR3 comprises 15 residues. The germline gives CDR1 SGHRS, CDR2 YFSETQ. V was trimmed by 4 bases and J by 0 bases, leaving 10 bases between them. The CDR3 protein is CASSRLLPNTGELFF. For the CDR3, the DNA is TGCGCCAGCAGCCGGCTCTTACCGAACACCGGGGAGCTGTTTTTT.

In this sample, this clonotype turned up many times. The chain joins TRBV15 to TRBJ2-1; D is possibly TRBD1 (5 bases). The germline V gene encodes CDR1 LNHNV and CDR2 YYDKDF (reference sequence). The CDR3 extends over 15 amino acids. Trimming took off 4 bases at V and 2 bases at J, with 12 bases between the two ends. CDR3 in DNA: TGTGCCACCAGCACCTTTACAGGTCCCTACAATGAGCAGTTCTTC. Translated: CATSTFTGPYNEQFF.

This clonotype was observed a few times. V gene TRBV3-1 combines with J gene TRBJ2-1; TRBD1 aligns across 7 bases. The CDR3 length is 15 residues. CDR1 is LGHDT, CDR2 YNNKEL, per germline (reference sequence). The trim removed 2 bases at V and 7 bases at J, leaving 8 bases unmatched. DNA of the CDR3: TGTGCCAGCAGCCAACACGCAGGGGGTCTTAATGAGCAGTTCTTC. Translating it yields CASSQHAGGLNEQFF.